This T cell receptor beta chain was profiled in a study of post-analysis software for immune sequencing data. General study results and limits: Five or six TRBV segments, TRBV5-6, TRBV5-1 and TRBV20-1 among them, were found more frequent in patients than controls.

The ends were cut back, 3 bases at V and 2 bases at J, with 12 bases in the middle. This CDR3 is built from 15 residues. In germline, CDR1 is ENHRY, CDR2 SYGVKD. This clonotype was picked up many times. The antigen is not known. Unique molecular identifiers tagged the TCR beta cDNA libraries. TCRdb reprocessed the PCR reads with MiXCR, giving one entry per CDR3 protein. The table records about 770,000 distinct CDR3 sequences, around 46% of them present only once. The receptor comes from a girl aged 10 to 17 with multiple sclerosis. The rearrangement joins TRBV10-3 to TRBJ2-3; D is unclear. Sequenced input: blood. The CDR3 spells CAISEGLAYTDTQYF. The CDR3 nucleotides are TGTGCCATCAGTGAAGGGCTGGCTTACACAGATACGCAGTATTTT.